Described below is a single T cell receptor (beta chain) sequence and its context. These data belong to a study of technical replicates of blood from several donors. Assay used: immunoSEQ multiplex PCR; TCRdb lists only in-frame clones, some missing. The data contain 66,000 or so clones, roughly 88% of them singletons. Germline-derived CDR1 and CDR2 are KGHSH and LQKENI. The ends were cut back, 3 bases at V and 0 bases at J, with 15 bases in the middle. The length of the CDR3 is 16 residues. This chain uses TRBV18 with TRBJ2-7, with D possibly being TRBD1 (7 bases). Sequencing was performed on PBMCs. This TCR was recovered from a human donor in good health. Some clones in this sample may be carry-over from other donors' samples. CDR3 region: CASSPGGRGASYEQYF. The CDR3 coding sequence is TGTGCCAGCTCACCGGGGGGCAGGGGGGCCTCCTACGAGCAGTACTTC.